Below are 27 T cell receptor beta chains sequenced from a single sample in a study of T cells in Graves' hyperthyroidism and ophthalmopathy. The TCR beta CDR3 regions underwent amplification using RNA transcripts as the source. Initially, a first-round RT-PCR of the TCR CDR3 employed the HTBI primer set. TCRdb processed the multiplex PCR reads anew with MiXCR; each CDR3 protein has one entry. The sample carries about 640,000 distinct CDR3 sequences, less than 25% recorded once. Sequencing was carried out using blood. Receptors originate from a man younger than 45 with Graves' ophthalmopathy.

This clonotype showed up many times. V gene TRBV28 combines with J gene TRBJ2-1; 13 bases fit TRBD2. The CDR3 consists of 19 residues. J was trimmed by 0 bases and V by 6 bases; bases with no gene match: 11. Germline V gene lookup returns CDR1 MDHEN and CDR2 SYDVKM. In DNA form, the CDR3 reads TGTGCCAGCAGCTCGGGACTAGCGGGACTTGAAAGCTCCTACAATGAGCAGTTCTTC. This gives the protein CASSSGLAGLESSYNEQFF.

This clonotype was counted many times. The chain employs TRBV20-1 and TRBJ2-7, with D uncertain. This CDR3 has 12 residues. V lost 6 bases and J 2 bases, leaving 11 bases between the germline ends. Germline CDR1 reads DFQATT; CDR2 reads SNEGSKA (reference sequence). The CDR3 protein is CSAEGRAYEQYF. CDR3 sequence (DNA): TGCAGTGCCGAAGGCAGAGCCTACGAGCAGTACTTC.

The V and J genes are TRBV6-1 and TRBJ1-5; 8 bases are a match to TRBD1. This CDR3 is 15 amino acids long. Looked up from germline, CDR1 is MNHNS and CDR2 is SASEGT. The trim removed 6 bases at V and 0 bases at J, leaving 4 bases unmatched. CDR3 in amino acids: CASRPTGGSNQPQHF. The CDR3 DNA is TGTGCCAGCAGACCTACAGGGGGTAGCAATCAGCCCCAGCATTTT.

This clonotype was picked up many times. The chain uses TRBV6-1 and TRBJ2-5; TRBD2 might be the D (6 bases). V lost 1 base and J lost 6, with 12 bases in between. Germline V gene data show CDR1 as MNHNS and CDR2 as SASEGT. This CDR3 contains 14 residues. DNA of the CDR3: TGTGCCAGCAGTGAAGGCGGAGGGAGGCAGACCCAGTACTTC. Its translation: CASSEGGGRQTQYF.

With regard to this clonotype: The junction departs from the called germline gene at one end, perhaps through a read error. J is TRBJ2-6 and V is TRBV7-3; TRBD1 might be the D (6 bases). Germline loops: CDR1 SGHTA, CDR2 FQGTGA. The CDR3 extends over 17 amino acids. The CDR3: CASSLTQYRVGANVLTF. For the CDR3, the DNA is TGTGCCAGCAGCCTAACACAATACAGGGTTGGGGCCAACGTCCTGACTTTC.

The V and J genes are TRBV7-9 and TRBJ2-1; 8 bases are a match to TRBD2. This CDR3 contains 18 residues. The ends lost 1 base at V and 4 bases at J; junction bases unmatched: 12. CDR1 is SEHNR, CDR2 FQNEAQ, per germline (reference sequence). CDR3 amino acids: CASSLVSGRGGLYNEQFF. The CDR3 DNA reads TGTGCCAGCAGCTTAGTCTCCGGGAGGGGGGGCCTATACAATGAGCAGTTCTTC. The whole variable domain, remainder taken from reference TRBV7-9 and TRBJ2-1, is DTGVSQNPRHKITKRGQNVTFRCDPISEHNRLYWYRQTLGQGPEFLTYFQNEAQLEKSRLLSDRFSAERPKGSFSTLEIQRTEQGDSAMYLCASSLVSGRGGLYNEQFFGPGTRLTVL.

The sample holds a few counts of this clonotype. The V and J genes are TRBV20-1 and TRBJ2-3, with 7 bases fitting TRBD2. The germline V gene encodes CDR1 DFQATT and CDR2 SNEGSKA (reference sequence). The CDR3 consists of 15 residues. V shed 0 bases, J shed 7 bases, and the junction held 10 bases outside the gene matches. The CDR3 sequence: CSARDRREWSNTQYF. DNA of the CDR3: TGCAGTGCTAGAGATCGGCGGGAGTGGAGTAATACGCAGTATTTT.

This clonotype was detected a few times. This sequence joins TRBV20-1 and TRBJ2-2; perhaps TRBD1 as D (6 bases). CDR1 DFQATT and CDR2 SNEGSKA come from the germline V gene (reference sequence). This CDR3 spans 16 amino acids. Trimming removed 3 bases at V and 0 bases at J, with 14 bases between. CDR3 protein: CSARIRQVSNTGELFF. CDR3 bases: TGCAGTGCTAGGATCCGACAGGTATCGAACACCGGGGAGCTGTTTTTT.

The V and J genes are TRBV30 and TRBJ2-5; 7 nucleotides line up with TRBD1. The junction had 9 bases not matched to a gene; V was cut back by 7 bases and J by 4 bases. The CDR3 consists of 13 residues. Germline CDR1 is GTSNPN and CDR2 is SVGIG (reference sequence). CDR3 DNA: TGTGCCTCCGAGACAGGGATGCGAGAGACCCAGTACTTC. It codes for CASETGMRETQYF. Filled out from reference TRBV30 and TRBJ2-5, the complete variable domain reads SQTIHQWPATLVQPVGSPLSLECTVEGTSNPNLYWYRQAAGRGLQLLFYSVGIGQISSEVPQNLSASRPQDRQFILSSKKLLLSDSGFYLCASETGMRETQYFGPGTRLLVL.

This clonotype was seen repeatedly, ten times or more. The chain carries TRBV20-1 and TRBJ2-7; a possible D gene is TRBD2 (6 bases). The CDR3 loop spans 14 amino acids. V was trimmed by 2 bases and J by 4 bases, leaving 15 bases between them. Germline assignment: CDR1 DFQATT and CDR2 SNEGSKA (reference sequence). DNA for the CDR3: TGCAGTGCTAGATGGGGTTCTAGCGAGTACGAGCAGTACTTC. Protein sequence: CSARWGSSEYEQYF.

The V gene is TRBV20-1, the J gene TRBJ2-1; 10 bases match TRBD2. The germline V gene has CDR1 DFQATT and CDR2 SNEGSKA (reference sequence). The CDR3 has 15 amino acids. The V and J ends lost 5 bases and 1 base, in that order; junction bases with no gene match: 5. The CDR3 loop is CSARLLAGSYNEQFF. The CDR3 DNA sequence: TGCAGTGCTCGTTTACTAGCGGGGTCCTACAATGAGCAGTTCTTC.

J is TRBJ2-1 and V is TRBV6-1, with D maybe TRBD2 (5 bases). This CDR3 has 12 residues. In germline, CDR1 is MNHNS, CDR2 SASEGT. Trimming stripped 4 bases from V and 10 bases from J, with 11 bases between. The CDR3 bases are TGTGCCAGCAGTGGCCTGGAGGCCGAGCAGTTCTTC. This codes for CASSGLEAEQFF.

The CDR3, as DNA: TGTGCCAGCAGCAACAGCCGGGACTCCCTCTACAATGAGCAGTTCTTC. Protein product: CASSNSRDSLYNEQFF. The chain joins TRBV6-1 to TRBJ2-1, with D tentatively TRBD2 (6 bases). The CDR3 has 16 amino acids. Germline V gives CDR1 MNHNS, CDR2 SASEGT. Trimming shortened V by 6 bases and J by 3 bases, and 18 bases separated the two germline ends.

This clonotype was seen at least ten times. The chain combines TRBV6-1 with TRBJ2-7; 14 nucleotides match TRBD2. CDR3 length: 15 amino acids. CDR1 and CDR2 (germline): MNHNS, SASEGT. With V trimmed by 5 bases and J by 3 bases, 3 bases remained unmatched. CDR3 bases: TGTGCCAGCAGTAAGGGACTAGCGGGAGTCTACGAGCAGTACTTC. It yields the protein CASSKGLAGVYEQYF.

This clonotype was seen many times. The genes are TRBV18 and TRBJ2-3, with 7 bases matching TRBD1. The V and J ends lost 1 base and 0 bases, in that order; junction bases with no gene match: 4. The CDR3 is 16 amino acids. The germline gives CDR1 KGHSH, CDR2 LQKENI. CDR3 bases: TGTGCCAGCTCACCACTCGGGACAGTAAGCACAGATACGCAGTATTTT. This codes for CASSPLGTVSTDTQYF.

Ten or more counts support this clonotype. The rearrangement uses TRBV6-2 or TRBV6-3 and TRBJ2-3, with a tentative D call TRBD1 (5 bases). V was cut by 6 bases and J by 3 bases, with 7 bases left in between. Germline CDR1 reads MNHEY; CDR2 reads SVGEGT. CDR3 length: 12 residues. This CDR3 reads CASRTATDTQYF. As DNA, the CDR3 is TGTGCCAGCAGGACAGCTACAGATACGCAGTATTTT.

This clonotype has a count of ten or more. This chain links TRBV27 with TRBJ2-7, with 11 bases lining up with TRBD2. V lost 6 bases, J lost 7 bases, and 14 bases stayed unmatched. The CDR3 consists of 16 residues. Germline CDR1 reads MNHEY; CDR2 reads SMNVEV (reference sequence). The CDR3 protein is CASRLRGLADWEEQYF. CDR3 nucleotide sequence: TGTGCCAGCAGACTACGGGGACTAGCGGACTGGGAAGAGCAGTACTTC.

This clonotype was counted between two and nine times. The CDR3: CSVHRGGEQYF. DNA of the CDR3: TGCAGCGTTCACCGAGGGGGGGAGCAGTACTTC. V usage is TRBV29-1 and J usage is TRBJ2-7; the D gene could be TRBD1 or TRBD2 (6 bases each). This CDR3 comprises 11 residues. The V gene's germline CDR1 is SQVTM and CDR2 ANQGSEA. The V end lost 5 bases, the J end lost 7 bases, and 12 bases lay between the germline ends.

Points on this clonotype: The junction differs from germline at one of its ends, possibly a read error. The J gene is TRBJ2-1, the V gene TRBV5-1; 9 positions match TRBD1. CDR3 size: 15 residues. Per the germline V gene, CDR1 is SGHRS and CDR2 is YFSETQ. CDR3 protein: CASRLGGQGGNEQFF. As DNA, the CDR3 is TGCGCCAGCAGGTTGGGGGGACAGGGAGGTAATGAGCAGTTCTTC.

The sample holds a few counts of this clonotype. The genes are TRBV7-2 and TRBJ2-3, with D possibly called TRBD1 or TRBD2 (5 bases each). Germline values: CDR1 SGHTA, CDR2 FQGNSA. Between the trimmed V and J ends, which lost 5 bases and 4 bases, there was a span of 19 bases. The CDR3 consists of 16 residues. In DNA form, the CDR3 reads TGTGCCAGCAGCCCAGGCCTGGGGCGTAGCGCAGATACGCAGTATTTT. Translation: CASSPGLGRSADTQYF.

The chain joins TRBV20-1 to TRBJ1-5, with 7 positions matching TRBD1. V trimming: 5 bases; J trimming: 2 bases; junction bases outside the gene matches: 12. CDR1 DFQATT and CDR2 SNEGSKA come from the germline V gene (reference sequence). The CDR3 loop spans 16 amino acids. The CDR3 sequence is CSAETGTELGNQPQHF. CDR3 nucleotide sequence: TGCAGTGCTGAGACAGGGACAGAGCTGGGCAATCAGCCCCAGCATTTT.

This clonotype was counted a few times. The chain is built from TRBV28 and TRBJ2-3; 8 nucleotides line up with TRBD1. The CDR3 runs 17 residues. Trimming removed 6 bases from V and 0 bases from J; junction bases left unmatched: 11. Per germline, CDR1 MDHEN and CDR2 SYDVKM. CDR3 residues: CASRSLRTGHSTDTQYF. CDR3 bases: TGTGCCAGCAGGTCCCTAAGGACAGGGCATAGCACAGATACGCAGTATTTT. The full variable domain, its missing parts supplied by reference TRBV28 and TRBJ2-3, is DVKVTQSSRYLVKRTGEKVFLECVQDMDHENMFWYRQDPGLGLRLIYFSYDVKMKEKGDIPEGYSVSREKKERFSLILESASTNQTSMYLCASRSLRTGHSTDTQYFGPGTRLTVL.

This clonotype was seen at least ten times. The CDR3: CSPRTDRPYEQYF. The CDR3 DNA sequence: TGCAGCCCTAGGACGGACAGGCCCTACGAGCAGTACTTC. The V call is TRBV20-1, the J call TRBJ2-7, with 7 bases aligning to TRBD1. Germline values: CDR1 DFQATT, CDR2 SNEGSKA (reference sequence). CDR3 length: 13 amino acids.

This clonotype was seen more than once but under ten times. The genes are TRBV19 and TRBJ2-2; D call uncertain. The germline V gene has CDR1 LNHDA and CDR2 SQIVND (reference sequence). Trimming removed 3 bases from V and 6 bases from J, with 8 bases in between. This CDR3 is 13 amino acids long. The CDR3 DNA sequence: TGTGCCAGTAGTATGGAAGGTTCCGGGGAGCTGTTTTTT. Residues: CASSMEGSGELFF.

The sample holds a few counts of this clonotype. The chain combines TRBV10-3 with TRBJ1-1; D is ambiguous. CDR1 and CDR2 (germline): ENHRY, SYGVKD. V lost 2 bases to trimming and J lost 1 base, with 8 bases between them. CDR3 length: 14 residues. CDR3 sequence reads: CAISERTTNTEAFF. CDR3 DNA sequence: TGTGCCATCAGTGAGAGAACGACGAACACTGAAGCTTTCTTT.

In this sample, this clonotype turned up a few times. The gene calls are TRBV7-2 and TRBJ2-3, with D perhaps matching TRBD2 (6 bases). Deletions cut 6 bases from V and 1 base from J, with 14 bases between. The CDR3 sequence is 15 residues long. Germline V CDR1 and CDR2: SGHTA, FQGNSA. The DNA for the CDR3 is TGTGCCAGCAGTCGCGGAGGGCCCGGCACAGATACGCAGTATTTT. Amino acids: CASSRGGPGTDTQYF.

In this sample, this clonotype turned up many times. The chain couples TRBV7-3 to TRBJ2-1; a weak D match, TRBD2 (6 bases). Trimming removed 0 bases at V and 8 bases at J, with 14 bases between. The CDR3 consists of 15 residues. CDR1 is SGHTA and CDR2 is FQGTGA in the germline V gene. CDR3 DNA sequence: TGTGCCAGCAGCTTAACGGGTGGAGGGGAGGATGAGCAGTTCTTC. As protein: CASSLTGGGEDEQFF.